Shown below are 27 T cell receptor beta chains from a single sample sequenced in a study of cytomegalovirus exposure and HLA in healthy donors. PCR used 60 Vbeta primers and 13 Jbeta primers. Data came from immunoSEQ multiplex PCR; TCRdb stores just in-frame clones and leaves some out. The listing contains roughly 62,000 clones. Sequences were obtained from PBMCs. The receptors were gathered from a male donor in good health and CMV-seronegative.

V gene TRBV7-6 combines with J gene TRBJ2-1, with 12 nucleotides matching TRBD2. Trimming cost V 4 bases and J 5 bases; bases outside gene matches: 6. The CDR3 totals 16 residues. CDR1 and CDR2 (germline): SGHVS, FNYEAQ. DNA for the CDR3: TGTGCCAGCAGCTCCCGGACTAGCGGGAATGACAATGAGCAGTTCTTC. Its translation: CASSSRTSGNDNEQFF.

This chain joins TRBV6-1 and TRBJ2-6; possible D gene TRBD1, 6 bases. The CDR3 sequence is 16 residues long. Deletions cut 0 bases from V and 9 bases from J, with 15 bases between. Germline CDR1 MNHNS, CDR2 SASEGT. The DNA of the CDR3 is TGTGCCAGCAGTGAAGCGGGCAGGGGAAGAGGCAACGTCCTGACTTTC. Protein product: CASSEAGRGRGNVLTF.

The chain combines TRBV7-9 with TRBJ2-5; tentative D call: TRBD1 (6 bases). The CDR3 spans 14 residues. The germline CDR1 and CDR2 sequences are SEHNR and FQNEAQ (reference sequence). The ends were cut back, 6 bases at V and 5 bases at J, with 16 bases in the middle. CDR3 sequence (DNA): TGTGCCAGCAGTTCACGGACAGTAGATGAGACCCAGTACTTC. Its translation is CASSSRTVDETQYF.

Comments on this clone: The junction shows a germline mismatch at one end, possibly a read error. This rearrangement joins TRBV9 to TRBJ2-5; 10 bases fit TRBD1. CDR1 is SGDLS, CDR2 YYNGEE, per germline. The CDR3 sequence is 14 residues long. The CDR3 DNA reads TGTGCCAGCACTCCGGGACAGGGGCAAGAGAACCAGTACTTC. This encodes CASTPGQGQENQYF.

DNA for the CDR3: TGCGCCAGCAGCCAAGAAGGGACATCGGGGTACGAGCAGTACTTC. Amino acid sequence: CASSQEGTSGYEQYF. The rearrangement joins TRBV4-1 to TRBJ2-7, with D maybe TRBD1 (6 bases). CDR1 MGHRA and CDR2 YSYEKL come from the germline V gene. There are 15 residues in the CDR3. The V gene lost 0 bases and the J gene lost 4 bases, with 13 bases spanning the gap.

Notes on this clone: This sample also contains other DNA sequences that code for the same CDR3. V and J are TRBV7-9 and TRBJ1-6, with D hard to call. The CDR3 runs to 15 residues. In germline, CDR1 is SEHNR, CDR2 FQNEAQ (reference sequence). V lost 2 bases and J 8 bases, leaving 13 bases between the germline ends. The CDR3, as DNA: TGTGCCAGCAGCTTAAACGGGGTGGGCGATTCACCCCTCCACTTT. Amino acids: CASSLNGVGDSPLHF.

The chain combines TRBV4-1 with TRBJ2-7; 7 bases align to TRBD1. The V and J ends lost 3 bases and 0 bases, in that order; junction bases with no gene match: 8. The germline CDR1 and CDR2 sequences are MGHRA and YSYEKL. The CDR3 consists of 16 residues. In DNA, the CDR3 is TGCGCCAGCAGCCATGTTGAAGGGGGCAGCTCCTACGAGCAGTACTTC. As protein: CASSHVEGGSSYEQYF.

This CDR3 is CASSFSGSAYEQYF. CDR3 DNA sequence: TGTGCCAGCAGCTTTAGCGGGAGCGCCTACGAGCAGTACTTC. The chain couples TRBV7-9 to TRBJ2-7; 9 bases map to TRBD2. The CDR3 runs 14 residues. The junction had 2 bases not matched to a gene; V was cut back by 3 bases and J by 2 bases. The germline V gene has CDR1 SEHNR and CDR2 FQNEAQ (reference sequence).

On this clone itself: Sequence at one end of the junction differs from germline and may be a read error. This same CDR3 is encoded by further DNA sequences in the sample. The chain carries TRBV7-2 and TRBJ2-7, with TRBD2 matching 9 bases. The CDR3 is 14 amino acids. Germline loops: CDR1 SGHTA, CDR2 FQGNSA. The CDR3 nucleotides are TGTGCCAGCAGCTCCGCACGGACTAGCGACGTTGGGGTCTTC. It codes for CASSSARTSDVGVF.

The J gene is TRBJ2-1, the V gene TRBV9; weak D call: TRBD2 (5 bases). CDR1 SGDLS and CDR2 YYNGEE come from the germline V gene. The CDR3 runs to 15 residues. Trimming stripped 5 bases from V and 5 bases from J, with 17 bases between. CDR3 in DNA: TGTGCCAGCAGTCCCATGGGGAGTTCCGACAATGAGCAGTTCTTC. It encodes CASSPMGSSDNEQFF. The full variable domain, in which reference TRBV9 and TRBJ2-1 provide the parts outside the CDR3, is DSGVTQTPKHLITATGQRVTLRCSPRSGDLSVYWYQQSLDQGLQFLIQYYNGEERAKGNILERFSAQQFPDLHSELNLSSLELGDSALYFCASSPMGSSDNEQFFGPGTRLTVL.

The rearrangement joins TRBV13 to TRBJ2-1, with 11 bases aligning to TRBD2. V shed 5 bases, J shed 5 bases, and the junction held 5 bases outside the gene matches. The CDR3 totals 15 residues. Germline V gives CDR1 PRHDT, CDR2 FYEKMQ (reference sequence). CDR3 sequence: CASSTTSGGDNEQFF. CDR3 sequence (DNA): TGTGCCAGCAGCACCACTAGCGGGGGTGACAATGAGCAGTTCTTC.

The chain is built from TRBV18 and TRBJ1-1; D is unresolved. CDR1 is KGHSH, CDR2 LQKENI, per germline. V was cut by 4 bases and J by 1 base, with 7 bases left in between. The CDR3 extends over 13 amino acids. The DNA of the CDR3 is TGTGCCAGCTCACATGGTAGGAACACTGAAGCTTTCTTT. Amino acid sequence: CASSHGRNTEAFF.

V and J are TRBV13 and TRBJ2-1, with unresolved D. The CDR3 runs 11 residues. V lost 5 bases and J lost 10, with 9 bases in between. CDR1 is PRHDT and CDR2 is FYEKMQ in the germline V gene (reference sequence). CDR3 nucleotide sequence: TGTGCCAGCAGCCGCACGAGGGAGCAGTTCTTC. This codes for CASSRTREQFF.

The V gene is TRBV5-1, the J gene TRBJ2-7, with D tentatively TRBD1 or TRBD2 (7 bases each). V dropped 4 bases and J dropped 2 bases, with 16 bases sitting between them. The germline V gene has CDR1 SGHRS and CDR2 YFSETQ. The CDR3 has 15 residues. The DNA for the CDR3 is TGCGCCAGCAGCCTGGGAGGGACAGCGCCCTACGAGCAGTACTTC. Its translation is CASSLGGTAPYEQYF.

J is TRBJ1-2 and V is TRBV28; D is unresolved. The CDR3 length is 17 residues. V lost 6 bases and J lost 3, with 23 bases in between. Germline values: CDR1 MDHEN, CDR2 SYDVKM. DNA of the CDR3: TGTGCCAGCAGCCCTAACCGCCAGGCCGCTCTGGACTATGGCTACACCTTC. It specifies CASSPNRQAALDYGYTF.

The chain combines TRBV19 with TRBJ2-7; 12 nucleotides align to TRBD1. The CDR3 contains 15 residues. CDR1 and CDR2 (germline): LNHDA, SQIVND (reference sequence). The V gene end was trimmed by 3 bases and the J gene end by 2 bases; junction bases not matched to a gene: 2. In DNA, the CDR3 is TGTGCCAGTAGTATCCGGGACAGGGGGCCCTACGAGCAGTACTTC. Translating gives CASSIRDRGPYEQYF. Drawing the rest from reference TRBV19 and TRBJ2-7, the complete variable domain is DGGITQSPKYLFRKEGQNVTLSCEQNLNHDAMYWYRQDPGQGLRLIYYSQIVNDFQKGDIAEGYSVSREKKESFPLTVTSAQKNPTAFYLCASSIRDRGPYEQYFGPGTRLTVT.

V gene TRBV19 combines with J gene TRBJ2-7; 8 bases agree with TRBD2. This CDR3 has 16 amino acids. Losses at the gene ends were 2 bases for V and 2 bases for J; bases not matched to a gene: 8. Germline V gives CDR1 LNHDA, CDR2 SQIVND (reference sequence). In DNA, the CDR3 is TGTGCCAGTAGTATAAGGGCTAGCGGGCCCGCCTACGAGCAGTACTTC. It translates to CASSIRASGPAYEQYF.

V is TRBV7-2 and J is TRBJ2-7; 7 bases align to TRBD1. Germline V gene data show CDR1 as SGHTA and CDR2 as FQGNSA. V gave up 4 bases and J gave up 8 bases; unmatched junction bases: 8. The CDR3 has 13 amino acids. Written as DNA, the CDR3 is TGTGCCAGCAGCTCAGGACAGGAGGAAAAGCAGTACTTC. It specifies CASSSGQEEKQYF. Complete variable domain (other parts from reference TRBV7-2 and TRBJ2-7): GAGVSQSPSNKVTEKGKDVELRCDPISGHTALYWYRQSLGQGLEFLIYFQGNSAPDKSGLPSDRFSAERTGGSVSTLTIQRTQQEDSAVYLCASSSGQEEKQYFGPGTRLTVT.

The chain couples TRBV11-2 to TRBJ2-5; 10 bases line up with TRBD1. V lost 7 bases to trimming and J lost 5 bases; unmatched junction nucleotides: 10. This CDR3 has 15 amino acids. Germline CDR1 reads SGHAT; CDR2 reads FQNNGV. The CDR3 DNA reads as TGTGCCAGCACCCTAGACAGGGGGCCGGCGGAGACCCAGTACTTC. This gives the protein CASTLDRGPAETQYF.

The chain carries TRBV28 and TRBJ1-6; D not certain. CDR3 length: 14 amino acids. The V gene's germline CDR1 is MDHEN and CDR2 SYDVKM. Trimming pared 5 bases from V and 5 bases from J, leaving 10 bases between. In nucleotides, the CDR3 is TGTGCCAGCAGTCGGGAATGGGATAATTCACCCCTCCACTTT. Its translation is CASSREWDNSPLHF.

The V gene is TRBV2, the J gene TRBJ2-2; 9 nucleotides line up with TRBD1. With 5 bases clipped from V and 6 bases from J, the junction kept 4 bases outside the gene matches. CDR1 and CDR2 from the germline V gene are SNHLY and FYNNEI. The CDR3 length is 14 residues. The CDR3 region is CASSPQGAPGELFF. DNA of the CDR3: TGTGCCAGCAGTCCACAGGGGGCACCCGGGGAGCTGTTTTTT.

This chain links TRBV5-1 with TRBJ2-5; 10 bases fit TRBD2. This CDR3 comprises 16 residues. CDR1 is SGHRS and CDR2 is YFSETQ in the germline V gene. The J segment lost 5 bases and the V segment lost 0 bases, leaving 7 bases of the junction unmatched. This CDR3 is CASSLGASGSGETQYF. In DNA, the CDR3 is TGCGCCAGCAGCTTGGGGGCTAGCGGGAGTGGTGAGACCCAGTACTTC.

The rearrangement links TRBV2 to TRBJ1-3; the match to TRBD1 covers 9 bases. The germline CDR1 and CDR2 sequences are SNHLY and FYNNEI. CDR3 length: 16 residues. Trimming cost V 1 base and J 4 bases; bases outside gene matches: 5. For the CDR3, the DNA is TGTGCCAGCAGTGAAGTTGAGGGGACAGGGGGAAACACCATATATTTT. Translation gives CASSEVEGTGGNTIYF.

The rearrangement joins TRBV7-3 to TRBJ2-1, with D perhaps TRBD1 (5 bases). The CDR3 spans 17 residues. Looked up from germline, CDR1 is SGHTA and CDR2 is FQGTGA. V lost 5 bases and J lost 4, with 21 bases in between. The CDR3, as DNA: TGTGCCAGCAGCCCCCTCCCCAGGGTGTCGGGTTACAATGAGCAGTTCTTC. As protein: CASSPLPRVSGYNEQFF. The complete variable domain, with remaining parts taken from reference TRBV7-3 and TRBJ2-1, reads GAGVSQTPSNKVTEKGKYVELRCDPISGHTALYWYRQSLGQGPEFLIYFQGTGAADDSGLPNDRFFAVRPEGSVSTLKIQRTERGDSAVYLCASSPLPRVSGYNEQFFGPGTRLTVL.

The CDR3 here is CASSLAGTGGYGYTF. CDR3 bases: TGTGCCAGCAGCTTAGCCGGGACAGGGGGCTATGGCTACACCTTC. The genes are TRBV5-6 and TRBJ1-2; 11 bases are shared with TRBD1. The CDR3 consists of 15 residues. CDR1 is SGHDT and CDR2 is YYEEEE in the germline V gene. V lost 2 bases, J lost 4 bases, and 4 bases stayed unmatched.

V and J are TRBV6-6 and TRBJ2-7, with a possible D match to TRBD1 (5 bases). The V end lost 6 bases, the J end lost 4 bases, and 13 bases lay between the germline ends. The CDR3 runs 13 residues. Germline lookup yields CDR1 MNHNY and CDR2 SVGAGI (reference sequence). CDR3 amino acids: CASSRTSGYEQYF. CDR3 nucleotides: TGTGCCAGCAGCCGCACCTCAGGGTACGAGCAGTACTTC.

The chain employs TRBV9 and TRBJ2-3; 7 nucleotides line up with TRBD2. This CDR3 has 16 amino acids. The germline V gene encodes CDR1 SGDLS and CDR2 YYNGEE. With 4 bases clipped from V and 4 bases from J, the junction kept 12 bases outside the gene matches. The CDR3 DNA sequence: TGTGCCAGCAGCAATGCCCCTGTGGGAGGGTCAGATACGCAGTATTTT. Its translation: CASSNAPVGGSDTQYF.